These T cell receptor beta chains were read from a single sample in a study of T cell responses to AZD1222 COVID-19 vaccine. This table comes from immunoSEQ multiplex PCR, and its TCRdb copy is limited to in-frame clones, with some not included. Of around 110,000 clones in the sample, approximately 89% were seen once. The specimen was peripheral blood, collected on day 0 of AZD1222 vaccination. Receptors originate from an adult in good health. The CDR3 runs from the conserved cysteine through the conserved F or W. The D gene is left open where the match is weak.

v_gene	d_gene	j_gene	CDR3aa
TRBV7-3	TRBD1	TRBJ1-5	CASSEGAIQPQHF
TRBV7-9	TRBD1	TRBJ1-6	CASSSPGTGVPPLHF
TRBV6-1	TRBD1	TRBJ1-5	CASSEALGQLNQPQHF
TRBV4-1	-	TRBJ2-5	CASSQGIQETQYF
TRBV3-1/TRBV3-2	-	TRBJ2-7	CASSPGTFGEQYF
TRBV3-1/TRBV3-2	-	TRBJ2-5	CASSQAMETQYF
TRBV6-5	TRBD1	TRBJ1-2	CASTVQGARVGYTF
TRBV5-4	TRBD1	TRBJ2-7	CASTPRDRVNEQYF
TRBV19	-	TRBJ1-2	CASSPQGNYGYTF
TRBV7-2	-	TRBJ1-5	CASSLDPQARHQPQHF
TRBV12-3/TRBV12-4	-	TRBJ2-5	CASSFRGFETQYF
TRBV29-1	TRBD1	TRBJ1-5	CSVQTGDGPNQPQHF
TRBV10-3	TRBD1	TRBJ1-2	CAISRGDYGYTF
TRBV27	-	TRBJ2-1	CASKTRSAPISVRKGSEQFF
TRBV6-6	TRBD2	TRBJ2-7	CASSSSRGVAGEQYF
TRBV4-1	TRBD2	TRBJ2-7	CASSPVLTSGGDEQYF
TRBV5-6	-	TRBJ1-6	CASSLAGPGANSPLHF
TRBV4-3	-	TRBJ2-3	CASSQERGDTQYF
TRBV15	TRBD1	TRBJ1-2	CATSTYGGTEYGYTF
TRBV19	TRBD2	TRBJ2-1	CASSGGDRGEQFF
TRBV21-1	-	TRBJ2-5	CATPEGGETQYF
TRBV18	-	TRBJ1-3	CASSQGGPSGNTIYF
TRBV2	-	TRBJ1-6	CASRFWTDKNSPLHF
TRBV14	TRBD1	TRBJ1-2	CASSHRDRGLYYGYTF
TRBV13	TRBD1	TRBJ1-2	CASSFLGGTGIPYGYTF
TRBV7-9	-	TRBJ2-7	CASSRGEAYEQYF
TRBV2	TRBD1	TRBJ1-3	CASSEDRGGNTIYF
TRBV9	-	TRBJ2-1	CASTVGGDYNEQFF
TRBV5-1	TRBD2	TRBJ2-5	CASSSTSGGDEETQYF
TRBV19	TRBD2	TRBJ2-1	CASGTSGDGRYNEQFF
TRBV7-2	-	TRBJ1-1	CASSLGGSNTEAFF
TRBV5-6	-	TRBJ1-2	CASSFGGRLDGYTF
TRBV5-4	-	TRBJ2-7	CASSLFGDAREQYF
TRBV18	-	TRBJ1-5	CASSPQGSNQPQHF
TRBV19	-	TRBJ1-6	CASKPMQRADTYNSPLHF
TRBV5-1	TRBD2	TRBJ2-7	CATSPSGGPSYEQYF
TRBV2	TRBD2	TRBJ2-5	CASSKERGVQETQYF
TRBV27	TRBD1	TRBJ1-1	CASSFRGLGVNTEAFF
TRBV3-1/TRBV3-2	-	TRBJ2-3	CASRQRSTDTQYF
TRBV3-1/TRBV3-2	-	TRBJ1-6	CASSLGQGGSPLHF